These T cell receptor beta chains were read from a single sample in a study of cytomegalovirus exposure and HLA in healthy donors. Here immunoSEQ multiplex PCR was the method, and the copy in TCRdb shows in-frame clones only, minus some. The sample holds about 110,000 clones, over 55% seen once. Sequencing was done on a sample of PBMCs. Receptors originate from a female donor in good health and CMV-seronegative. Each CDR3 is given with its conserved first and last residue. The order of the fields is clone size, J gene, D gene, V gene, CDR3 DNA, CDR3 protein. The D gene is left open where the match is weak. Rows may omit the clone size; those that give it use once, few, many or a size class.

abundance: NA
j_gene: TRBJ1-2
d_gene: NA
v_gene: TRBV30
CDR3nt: TGTGCCAAGGTTGACTTGGGTGGCTACACCTTC
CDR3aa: CAKVDLGGYTF

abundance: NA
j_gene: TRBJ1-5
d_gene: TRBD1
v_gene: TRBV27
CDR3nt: TGTGCCAGCAGTCGGACAGGCACATTAAGCAATCAGCCCCAGCATTTT
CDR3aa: CASSRTGTLSNQPQHF

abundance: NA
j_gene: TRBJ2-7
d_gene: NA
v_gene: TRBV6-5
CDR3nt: TGTGCCAGCACCGGAGACAGGACCCCCTACGAGCAGTACTTC
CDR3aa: CASTGDRTPYEQYF

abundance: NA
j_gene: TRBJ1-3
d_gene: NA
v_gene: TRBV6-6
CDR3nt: TGTGCCAGCAGGGCCCGTATACACTCTGGAAACACCATATATTTT
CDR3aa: CASRARIHSGNTIYF

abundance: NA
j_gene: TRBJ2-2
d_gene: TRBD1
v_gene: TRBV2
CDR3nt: TGTGCCAGCAACGGACAGGGGAGGGGGGAGCTGTTTTTT
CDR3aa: CASNGQGRGELFF

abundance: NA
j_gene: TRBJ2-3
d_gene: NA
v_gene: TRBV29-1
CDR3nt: TGCAGCGTCGGTCGGCCGGCGGTAGCTAGCACAGATACGCAGTATTTT
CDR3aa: CSVGRPAVASTDTQYF

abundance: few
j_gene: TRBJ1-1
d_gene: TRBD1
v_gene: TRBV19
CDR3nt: TGTGCCAGTAGTATAAGGAGGGGGACAGATAGGACTGAAGCTTTCTTT
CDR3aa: CASSIRRGTDRTEAFF

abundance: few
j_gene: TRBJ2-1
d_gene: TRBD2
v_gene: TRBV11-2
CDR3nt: TGTGCCAGCAGCTTAGGCGGCGCGACTAGCATCTACAATGAGCAGTTCTTC
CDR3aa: CASSLGGATSIYNEQFF

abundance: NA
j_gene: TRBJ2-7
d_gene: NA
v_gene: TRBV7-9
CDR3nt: TGTGCCAGCAGCTTGGCGTTCGGACAGACAGCGTCATACGAGCAGTACTTC
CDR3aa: CASSLAFGQTASYEQYF

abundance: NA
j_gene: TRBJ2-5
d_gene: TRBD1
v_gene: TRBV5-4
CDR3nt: TGTGCCAGCAGCTTCTATGGGACAGCCCAAGAGACCCAGTACTTC
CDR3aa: CASSFYGTAQETQYF

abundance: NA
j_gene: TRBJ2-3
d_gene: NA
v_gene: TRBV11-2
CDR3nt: TGTGCCAGCAGCTCCGAACCCCCGCGGACAGATACGCAGTATTTT
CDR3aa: CASSSEPPRTDTQYF

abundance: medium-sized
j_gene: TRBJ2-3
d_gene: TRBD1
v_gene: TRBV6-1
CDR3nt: TGTGCCAGCACCCGAGGGACAGGGGAAGATACGCAGTATTTT
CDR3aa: CASTRGTGEDTQYF

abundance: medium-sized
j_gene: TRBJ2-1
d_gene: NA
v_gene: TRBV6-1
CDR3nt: TGTGCCAGCAGTGAAGATGAGGGATCCTACAATGAGCAGTTCTTC
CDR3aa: CASSEDEGSYNEQFF

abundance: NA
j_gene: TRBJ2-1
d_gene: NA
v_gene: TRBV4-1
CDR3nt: TGCGCCAGCAGCCAAGACCTCGGGGAGCAGTTCTTC
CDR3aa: CASSQDLGEQFF

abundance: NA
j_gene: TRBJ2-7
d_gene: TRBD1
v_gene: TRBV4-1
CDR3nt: TGCGCCAGCAGCCAAGAGCCGGGACAGATTTTCCCTACGAGCGTCTCGGGGCAGTACTTC
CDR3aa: CASSQEPGQIFPTSVSGQYF

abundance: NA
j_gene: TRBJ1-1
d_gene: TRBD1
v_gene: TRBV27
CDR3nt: TGTGCCAGCAGTCCAGGGGGGACTGAAGCTTTCTTT
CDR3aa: CASSPGGTEAFF

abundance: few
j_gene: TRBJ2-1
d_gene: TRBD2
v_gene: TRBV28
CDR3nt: TGTGCCAGCGGGTTTTGGAGGGAGGGCCACAATGAGCAGTTCTTC
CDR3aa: CASGFWREGHNEQFF

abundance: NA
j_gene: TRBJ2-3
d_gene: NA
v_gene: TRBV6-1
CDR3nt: TGTGCCAGCAATACAGGGTTTACTAGCACAGATACGCAGTATTTT
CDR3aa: CASNTGFTSTDTQYF

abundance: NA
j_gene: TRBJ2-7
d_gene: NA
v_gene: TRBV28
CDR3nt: TGTGCCAGCAGTACCCGGGAAAACCGTGCCTACGAGCAGTACTTC
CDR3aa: CASSTRENRAYEQYF

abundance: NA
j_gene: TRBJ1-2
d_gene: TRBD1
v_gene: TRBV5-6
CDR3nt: TGTGCCAGCAGACGCTGGACAGGAACGGACTTCGGCTACACCTTC
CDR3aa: CASRRWTGTDFGYTF

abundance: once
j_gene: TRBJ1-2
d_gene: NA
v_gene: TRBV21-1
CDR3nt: TGTGCCAGCAGCAAAGGTTACAGGGATGGCTACACCTTC
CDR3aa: CASSKGYRDGYTF

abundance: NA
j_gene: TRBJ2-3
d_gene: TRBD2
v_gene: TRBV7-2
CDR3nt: TGTGCCAGCAGCTCCCTGGGCGGGGGACTCCCGGGGACGCAGTATTTT
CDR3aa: CASSSLGGGLPGTQYF

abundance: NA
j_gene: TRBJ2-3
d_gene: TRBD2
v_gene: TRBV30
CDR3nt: TGTGCCTGGAGTGTACTGGGTCTTGGGGGGGGGCAGTATTTT
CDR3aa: CAWSVLGLGGGQYF

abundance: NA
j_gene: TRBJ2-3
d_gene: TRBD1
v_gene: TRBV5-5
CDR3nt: TGTGCCAGCAGTTCCGGGACAGGGGGCTTTAATACGCAGTATTTT
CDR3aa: CASSSGTGGFNTQYF